Listed here are 2 T cell receptor beta chains from one sample, sequenced in a study of blood T cell repertoires in COVID-19. Generated by immunoSEQ multiplex PCR, the TCRdb table keeps only in-frame clones and is missing some. The sample shows around 100,000 clones, roughly 84% of them seen only once. Input material: peripheral blood. Receptors originate from a man between 25 and 39 years old in a cohort sampled during active COVID-19.

V usage is TRBV2 and J usage is TRBJ2-7; TRBD2 is a possible D gene (5 bases). Germline CDR1 and CDR2: SNHLY and FYNNEI. Trimming left V 7 bases short and J 6 bases short, with 16 bases between. This CDR3 has 13 amino acids. The chain's CDR3 is CASTREWGTEQYF. Here the CDR3 DNA reads TGTGCCAGCACCCGGGAATGGGGTACCGAGCAGTACTTC.

This chain uses TRBV19 with TRBJ2-5, with D possibly being TRBD2 (5 bases). The germline V gene encodes CDR1 LNHDA and CDR2 SQIVND (reference sequence). The CDR3 is 13 amino acids. V dropped 4 bases and J dropped 5 bases, with 11 bases sitting between them. The CDR3 nucleotides read TGTGCCAGTAGTACCCTGGGGAGCGAGACCCAGTACTTC. Its translation: CASSTLGSETQYF. Together with reference TRBV19 and TRBJ2-5, the CDR3 gives the full variable domain: DGGITQSPKYLFRKEGQNVTLSCEQNLNHDAMYWYRQDPGQGLRLIYYSQIVNDFQKGDIAEGYSVSREKKESFPLTVTSAQKNPTAFYLCASSTLGSETQYFGPGTRLLVL.